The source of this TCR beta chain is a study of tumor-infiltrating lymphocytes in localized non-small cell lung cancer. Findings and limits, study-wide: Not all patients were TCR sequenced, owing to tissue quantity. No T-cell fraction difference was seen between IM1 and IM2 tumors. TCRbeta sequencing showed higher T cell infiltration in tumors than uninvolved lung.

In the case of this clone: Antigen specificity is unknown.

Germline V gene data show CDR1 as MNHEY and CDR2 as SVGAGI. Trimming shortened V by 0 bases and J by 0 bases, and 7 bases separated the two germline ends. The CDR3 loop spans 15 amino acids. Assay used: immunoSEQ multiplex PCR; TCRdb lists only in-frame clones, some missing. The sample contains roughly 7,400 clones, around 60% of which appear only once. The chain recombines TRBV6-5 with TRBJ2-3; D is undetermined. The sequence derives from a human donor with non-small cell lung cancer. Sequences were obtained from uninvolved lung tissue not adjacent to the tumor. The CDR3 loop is CASSYSGSSTDTQYF. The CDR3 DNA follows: TGTGCCAGCAGTTACTCCGGGTCTAGCACAGATACGCAGTATTTT.